Listed here are 3 T cell receptor beta chains from one sample, sequenced in a study of blood T cell repertoires in COVID-19. Method: immunoSEQ multiplex PCR; TCRdb's copy keeps in-frame clones and lacks some. The table has approximately 240,000 clones, almost 85% seen once. Sequenced input: peripheral blood. Receptor source: a man aged 50 to 60 with acute or convalescent COVID-19.

This clone was seen a few times. The chain has TRBV5-4 and TRBJ2-1, with D perhaps matching TRBD2 (6 bases). V was clipped by 4 bases and J by 0 bases, with 17 bases between them. The CDR3 runs 17 residues. CDR1 and CDR2 from the germline V gene are SGHNT and YYREEE (reference sequence). For the CDR3, the DNA is TGTGCCAGCAGCCCGGGTCTAGCGCCCAGCTCCTACAATGAGCAGTTCTTC. This sequence encodes CASSPGLAPSSYNEQFF. The full variable domain, rest sourced from reference TRBV5-4 and TRBJ2-1, is ETGVTQSPTHLIKTRGQQVTLRCSSQSGHNTVSWYQQALGQGPQFIFQYYREEENGRGNFPPRFSGLQFPNYSSELNVNALELDDSALYLCASSPGLAPSSYNEQFFGPGTRLTVL.

V gene TRBV5-1 combines with J gene TRBJ2-3, with TRBD2 matching over 11 bases. V was pared by 3 bases and J by 4 bases, with 10 bases of the junction left unmatched. Germline V gene lookup returns CDR1 SGHRS and CDR2 YFSETQ. The CDR3 length is 17 residues. CDR3 sequence reads: CASSSRQLAGVADTQYF. The CDR3 region has the DNA TGCGCCAGCAGCTCACGACAACTAGCGGGAGTGGCAGATACGCAGTATTTT.

The chain couples TRBV28 to TRBJ2-5, with D unclear. CDR3 length equals 16 residues. V dropped 2 bases and J dropped 5 bases, with 18 bases sitting between them. The V gene's germline CDR1 is MDHEN and CDR2 SYDVKM. The CDR3 loop is CASSLATRGSRETQYF. CDR3 nucleotide sequence: TGTGCCAGCAGTTTAGCCACGCGCGGCAGTCGGGAGACCCAGTACTTC.